These 21 T cell receptor beta chains came from one sample sequenced in a study of regulatory T cells in long-lasting Graves disease. Construction of the TCR beta libraries employed iRepertoire HTBI primers in conjunction with Arm-PCR of CDR3 regions. TCRdb re-derived calls from the multiplex PCR reads in MiXCR, one entry per CDR3 protein. The table includes about 330,000 distinct CDR3 sequences, around 16% detected once. Time point noted: newly diagnosed GD, antithyroid drugs for less than 3 months. Isolated PBMC RNA provided the starting material for the TCR library. These data are also associated with another study on T cells in Graves' hyperthyroidism and ophthalmopathy.

This specimen was peripheral blood mononuclear cells (PBMCs), taken at new diagnosis, from a patient treated with antithyroid drugs. These receptor sequences come from a woman aged 18-29 years with Graves disease.

J is TRBJ1-1 and V is TRBV6-2 or TRBV6-3; D remains unclear. Between the trimmed V and J ends, which lost 8 bases and 5 bases, there was a span of 15 bases. Germline CDR1 is MNHEY and CDR2 is SVGEGT. The CDR3 runs 13 residues. Here the CDR3 reads CASPGVWGTEAFF. CDR3 bases: TGTGCCAGCCCGGGTGTGTGGGGAACTGAAGCTTTCTTT.

This clonotype was seen at least ten times. This chain uses TRBV9 with TRBJ2-1; 7 positions match TRBD2. Per germline, CDR1 SGDLS and CDR2 YYNGEE. With 3 bases clipped from V and 4 bases from J, the junction kept 10 bases outside the gene matches. The CDR3 is 16 amino acids. The chain's CDR3 is CASSAETSQKYNEQFF. The DNA of the CDR3 is TGTGCCAGCAGCGCGGAGACTAGCCAGAAGTACAATGAGCAGTTCTTC.

This clonotype was found many times. The rearrangement links TRBV7-9 to TRBJ2-5, with a possible D match to TRBD1 (5 bases). Trimming stripped 5 bases from V and 3 bases from J, with 16 bases between. The CDR3 has 15 amino acids. Per germline, CDR1 SEHNR and CDR2 FQNEAQ (reference sequence). Written as DNA, the CDR3 is TGTGCCAGCAGCCCACATAGGGCAGGGAAAGAGACCCAGTACTTC. Translated, it gives CASSPHRAGKETQYF.

This clonotype appeared a few times. The V gene is TRBV30, the J gene TRBJ1-4; D not resolved. CDR1 and CDR2 from the germline V gene are GTSNPN and SVGIG (reference sequence). This CDR3 contains 12 residues. V gave up 8 bases and J gave up 8 bases, with 15 bases separating them. CDR3 loop: CAGTELGEKLFF. Written as DNA, the CDR3 is TGTGCCGGCACAGAACTGGGGGAAAAACTGTTTTTT.

The rearrangement joins TRBV10-3 to TRBJ2-7, with D perhaps matching TRBD2 (7 bases). Germline lookup yields CDR1 ENHRY and CDR2 SYGVKD. CDR3 length equals 15 residues. V was pared by 0 bases and J by 1 base, with 10 bases between. In nucleotides, the CDR3 is TGTGCCATCAGTGAGTCGGGGGGGGCGTCCTACGAGCAGTACTTC. This encodes CAISESGGASYEQYF.

This clonotype was observed many times. The V gene is TRBV30, the J gene TRBJ2-3, with D hard to call. Germline CDR1 GTSNPN, CDR2 SVGIG (reference sequence). V was cut by 0 bases and J by 6 bases, with 7 bases left in between. This CDR3 contains 12 residues. The DNA of the CDR3 is TGTGCCTGGAGTGTTTCTGTGGATACGCAGTATTTT. Its translation: CAWSVSVDTQYF.

This clonotype was seen a few times. The chain couples TRBV4-1 to TRBJ1-1, with D tentatively TRBD1 (6 bases). Germline assignment: CDR1 MGHRA and CDR2 YSYEKL. CDR3 size: 15 residues. Trimming stripped 6 bases from V and 2 bases from J, with 16 bases between. The CDR3 protein is CASRRDNTQNTEAFF. In DNA form, the CDR3 reads TGCGCCAGCAGGAGGGACAATACCCAAAACACTGAAGCTTTCTTT.

This clonotype was seen ten or more times. The genes are TRBV5-4 and TRBJ2-2, with 10 positions matching TRBD2. V shed 4 bases, J shed 5 bases, and the junction held 8 bases outside the gene matches. The CDR3 sequence is 16 residues long. From germline, CDR1 is SGHNT and CDR2 YYREEE (reference sequence). The CDR3 reads CASSLPGTSATGELFF. In DNA, the CDR3 is TGTGCCAGCAGCCTCCCCGGGACTAGCGCAACCGGGGAGCTGTTTTTT. Using reference TRBV5-4 and TRBJ2-2 for the parts outside the CDR3, the full variable domain is ETGVTQSPTHLIKTRGQQVTLRCSSQSGHNTVSWYQQALGQGPQFIFQYYREEENGRGNFPPRFSGLQFPNYSSELNVNALELDDSALYLCASSLPGTSATGELFFGEGSRLTVL.

This clonotype occurred many times. The chain has TRBV7-9 and TRBJ2-5; TRBD1 agrees at 11 bases. CDR3 size: 16 residues. CDR1 is SEHNR and CDR2 is FQNEAQ in the germline V gene (reference sequence). The V and J ends lost 6 bases and 2 bases, in that order; junction bases with no gene match: 8. The CDR3 here is CASRREDRGRQETQYF. The CDR3 nucleotides read TGTGCCAGCAGAAGGGAGGACAGGGGGCGACAAGAGACCCAGTACTTC.

This clonotype appeared many times. The V call is TRBV28, the J call TRBJ2-5; D assignment may be TRBD1 or TRBD2 (6 bases each). Trimming took off 3 bases at V and 2 bases at J, with 13 bases between the two ends. The CDR3 is made up of 15 amino acids. Germline lookup yields CDR1 MDHEN and CDR2 SYDVKM. CDR3 nucleotides: TGTGCCAGCAGTTTTCCGGGGGCAGCACAAGAGACCCAGTACTTC. As protein: CASSFPGAAQETQYF.

The rearrangement uses TRBV2 and TRBJ2-2, with 7 bases aligning to TRBD1. The junction had 6 bases not matched to a gene; V was cut back by 8 bases and J by 3 bases. CDR3 size: 14 residues. Per the germline V gene, CDR1 is SNHLY and CDR2 is FYNNEI. The CDR3 loop reads CASQRGLYTGELFF. DNA for the CDR3: TGTGCCAGCCAGAGGGGGCTGTACACCGGGGAGCTGTTTTTT. Complete variable domain (other parts from reference TRBV2 and TRBJ2-2): EPEVTQTPSHQVTQMGQEVILRCVPISNHLYFYWYRQILGQKVEFLVSFYNNEISEKSEIFDDQFSVERPDGSNFTLKIRSTKLEDSAMYFCASQRGLYTGELFFGEGSRLTVL.

This clonotype showed up just a few times. The CDR3 region is CASRKEGSDSPLHF. The DNA for the CDR3 is TGCGCCAGCAGGAAGGAGGGGAGCGATTCACCCCTCCACTTT. This sequence joins TRBV10-2 and TRBJ1-6, with D perhaps matching TRBD1 (5 bases). The germline gives CDR1 WSHSY, CDR2 SAAADI. The CDR3 extends over 14 amino acids. V lost 6 bases to trimming and J lost 8 bases, with 14 bases between them.

The chain is built from TRBV3-1 and TRBJ2-4; TRBD2 matches 8 bases. This CDR3 is built from 17 residues. Germline V gene sequence: CDR1 LGHDT, CDR2 YNNKEL (reference sequence). J was trimmed by 5 bases and V by 1 base; bases with no gene match: 10. CDR3 in amino acids: CASSQVPSGSPQNIQYF. DNA of the CDR3: TGTGCCAGCAGCCAAGTCCCTAGCGGGTCACCCCAAAACATTCAGTACTTC. Full variable domain (rest looked up from reference TRBV3-1 and TRBJ2-4): DTAVSQTPKYLVTQMGNDKSIKCEQNLGHDTMYWYKQDSKKFLKIMFSYNNKELIINETVPNRFSPKSPDKAHLNLHINSLELGDSAVYFCASSQVPSGSPQNIQYFGAGTRLSVL.

This clonotype appeared a few times. CDR3 amino acids: CASSLGQDYNSPLHF. The CDR3 nucleotides read TGCGCCAGCAGCTTGGGCCAAGACTATAATTCACCCCTCCACTTT. The chain links TRBV5-1 to TRBJ1-6; no clear D. The V and J ends lost 0 bases and 3 bases respectively, with 7 bases between them. The CDR3 runs to 15 residues. CDR1 and CDR2 (germline): SGHRS, YFSETQ.

There are a few counts of this clonotype. V usage is TRBV4-2 and J usage is TRBJ2-3; 7 bases agree with TRBD1. The V and J ends lost 3 bases and 2 bases, in that order; junction bases with no gene match: 8. The germline CDR1 and CDR2 sequences are LGHNA and YNFKEQ. CDR3 size: 16 residues. The CDR3 reads CASSHSLGQATDTQYF. The CDR3 DNA sequence: TGTGCCAGCAGCCATAGCCTTGGACAGGCCACAGATACGCAGTATTTT.

This clonotype was seen at least ten times. The chain links TRBV18 to TRBJ1-5, with D hard to call. The V and J ends lost 3 bases and 0 bases respectively, with 24 bases between them. CDR1 and CDR2 from the germline V gene are KGHSH and LQKENI. This CDR3 is built from 20 residues. Written as DNA, the CDR3 is TGTGCCAGCTCACCCCGGAGGGTGTTCGTACTTAGGGATAGCAATCAGCCCCAGCATTTT. Translated: CASSPRRVFVLRDSNQPQHF.

This clonotype has ten or more counts. This chain connects TRBV30 to TRBJ1-1; D is undetermined. Between the trimmed V and J ends, which lost 3 bases and 0 bases, there was a span of 11 bases. Germline V lookup: CDR1 GTSNPN, CDR2 SVGIG (reference sequence). The CDR3 runs 14 residues. Here the CDR3 DNA reads TGTGCCTGGAGGGTGACGGTCATGAACACTGAAGCTTTCTTT. As protein: CAWRVTVMNTEAFF.

CDR3 nucleotide sequence: TGTGCCATCGCTGGAGGGATCAACCAAGAGACCCAGTACTTC. It is translated as CAIAGGINQETQYF. This rearrangement joins TRBV10-3 to TRBJ2-5; possible D gene TRBD2, 6 bases. Trimming took off 8 bases at V and 0 bases at J, with 13 bases between the two ends. The CDR3 covers 14 residues. Germline V CDR1 and CDR2: ENHRY, SYGVKD.

This clonotype was observed a few times. A much larger clone lies one base from this, so it may be a read error. V gene TRBV20-1 combines with J gene TRBJ2-1, with no clear D. The V gene's germline CDR1 is DFQATT and CDR2 SNEGSKA (reference sequence). The CDR3 runs to 12 residues. The DNA of the CDR3 is TGCTCCCGGGCAAGCTCCTACAATAAGCAGTTCTTC. It specifies CSRASSYNKQFF.

This clonotype was picked up many times. The rearrangement uses TRBV12-3 or TRBV12-4 and TRBJ2-2; 8 bases are a match to TRBD1. The CDR3 contains 15 residues. With 5 bases clipped from V and 0 bases from J, the junction kept 2 bases outside the gene matches. CDR3 sequence (DNA): TGTGCCAGCAGTCAACAGGGGGCGAACACCGGGGAGCTGTTTTTT. It specifies CASSQQGANTGELFF.

In the case of this clonotype: Its ends do not fully match the called genes, so a read error is possible. The V call is TRBV25-1, the J call TRBJ2-5; weak D call: TRBD2 (6 bases). CDR3 length equals 18 residues. CDR1 and CDR2 (germline): MGHDK, SYGVNS. In nucleotides, the CDR3 is TGTACCAGCAGTGAAAATCCACACCGGGGGACGGACAAGATGACCCAGTACTTC. Its translation: CTSSENPHRGTDKMTQYF.